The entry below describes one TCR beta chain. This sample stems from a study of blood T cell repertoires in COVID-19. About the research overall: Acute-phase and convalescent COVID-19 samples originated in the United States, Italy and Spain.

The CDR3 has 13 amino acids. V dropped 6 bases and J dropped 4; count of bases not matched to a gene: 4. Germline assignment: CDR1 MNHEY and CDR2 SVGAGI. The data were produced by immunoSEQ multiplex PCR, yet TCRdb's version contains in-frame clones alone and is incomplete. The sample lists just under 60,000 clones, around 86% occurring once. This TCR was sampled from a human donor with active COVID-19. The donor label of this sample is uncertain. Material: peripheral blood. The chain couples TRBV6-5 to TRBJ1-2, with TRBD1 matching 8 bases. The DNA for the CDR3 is TGTGCCAGCAGGACAGGGGTCGGCTATGGCTACACCTTC. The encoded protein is CASRTGVGYGYTF.